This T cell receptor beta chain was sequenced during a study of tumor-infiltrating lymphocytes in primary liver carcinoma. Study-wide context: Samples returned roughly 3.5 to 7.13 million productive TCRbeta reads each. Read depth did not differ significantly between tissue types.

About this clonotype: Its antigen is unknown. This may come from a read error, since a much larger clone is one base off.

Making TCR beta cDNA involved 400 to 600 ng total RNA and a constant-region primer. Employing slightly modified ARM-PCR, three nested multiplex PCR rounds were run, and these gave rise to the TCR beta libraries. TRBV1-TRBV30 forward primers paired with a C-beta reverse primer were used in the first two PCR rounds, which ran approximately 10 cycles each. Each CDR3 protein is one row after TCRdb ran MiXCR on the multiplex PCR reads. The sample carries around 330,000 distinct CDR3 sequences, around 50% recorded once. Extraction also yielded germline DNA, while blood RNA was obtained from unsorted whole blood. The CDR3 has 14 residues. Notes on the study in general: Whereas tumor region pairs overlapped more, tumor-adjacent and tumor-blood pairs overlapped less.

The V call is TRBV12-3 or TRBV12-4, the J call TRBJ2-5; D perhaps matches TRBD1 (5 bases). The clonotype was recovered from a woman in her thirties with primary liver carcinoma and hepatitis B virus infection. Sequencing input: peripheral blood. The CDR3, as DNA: TGTGCCAGCAGTTTTGTAGACAGCCAAGAGATCCAGTACTTC. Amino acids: CASSFVDSQEIQYF.